Listed below are T cell receptor beta chains from one sample, sequenced in a study of beta chain features in type 1 diabetes. TCRdb's copy holds only in-frame clones and misses some; the assay was immunoSEQ multiplex PCR. The table includes about 900,000 clones, 17% detected once. Material for sequencing was naive CD4+ T cells from blood. The receptors here all came from a woman under 30 in good health. The CDR3 runs from the conserved cysteine through the conserved F or W. The order of the fields is V gene, CDR3 protein.

TRBV18,CASSPRTSGGGEQYF
TRBV7-2,CASSSGLSTDTQYF
TRBV7-9,CASNEQYF
TRBV5-4,CASSSTGTANYGYTF
TRBV5-4,CASSEQGRKETQYF
TRBV29-1,CSVAGTTFGNEQFF
TRBV5-1,CASRSQSDTGELFF
TRBV29-1,CSIIGQTSSTDTQYF
TRBV19,CASSPIAGPYEQYF
TRBV10-3,CAISYGSSGSSYNEQFF
TRBV7-3,CASSRTGHASTDTQYF
TRBV2,CASSTGTGGFSNQPQHF
TRBV7-2,CASSQRQGYGYTF
TRBV5-1,CASSSVDEQFF
TRBV4-3,CASSQARQGPYEQYF
TRBV18,CASSPWRERVETQYF
TRBV28,CASSLWTGGLNEQFF
TRBV6-6,CASSVLRETEAFF
TRBV2,CASSFGTGELFF
TRBV9,CASSVVGYSDTQYF
TRBV2,CASSEGLAGYYEQYF
TRBV7-2,CASSNRRTSGTYEQYF
TRBV28,CASSHSRPSGRARLETQYF
TRBV27,CASKEIPRDSGPDTQYF
TRBV5-1,CATQQGDATTEAFF
TRBV7-9,CASSLAGTLEAFF
TRBV6-6,CASLPGNTGELFF